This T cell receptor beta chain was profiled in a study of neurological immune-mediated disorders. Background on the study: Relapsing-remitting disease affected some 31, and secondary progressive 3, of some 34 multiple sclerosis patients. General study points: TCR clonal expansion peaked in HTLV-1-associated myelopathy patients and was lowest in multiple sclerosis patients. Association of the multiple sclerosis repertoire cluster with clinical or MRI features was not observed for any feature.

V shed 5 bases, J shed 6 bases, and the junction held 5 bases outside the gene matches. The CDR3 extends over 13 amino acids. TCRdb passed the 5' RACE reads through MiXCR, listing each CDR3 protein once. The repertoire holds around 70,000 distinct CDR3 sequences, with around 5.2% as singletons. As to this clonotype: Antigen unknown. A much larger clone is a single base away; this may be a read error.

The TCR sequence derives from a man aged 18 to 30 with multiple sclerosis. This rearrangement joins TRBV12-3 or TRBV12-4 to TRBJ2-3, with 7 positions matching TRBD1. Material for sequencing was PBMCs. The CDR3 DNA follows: TGTGCCAGCAGTCAGGGGGTGCCGGATACGCAGTATTTT. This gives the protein CASSQGVPDTQYF.